This T cell receptor (beta chain) was identified in a study of T-cell reconstitution after alpha-beta-depleted transplantation in children. The table lists this clonotype with many counts. Germline V CDR1 and CDR2: DFQATT, SNEGSKA (reference sequence). J gave up 0 bases and V 5 bases, and 7 bases lay outside the gene matches. The CDR3 spans 15 residues. Molecular barcoding with unique molecular identifiers was used for the TCRbeta library. One entry per CDR3 protein results from TCRdb running MiXCR on the PCR reads. The top ten clones hold about 2% of a sample with 400,000 to 550,000 distinct CDR3 sequences, roughly a tenth of them seen once.

This clonotype originated in a child aged 2-9 years with inherited bone marrow failure, due to receive a stem cell transplant. The source was PBMCs, collected before TCRalphabeta/CD19-depleted stem cell transplant. The chain carries TRBV20-1 and TRBJ1-5, with 7 bases aligning to TRBD1. The CDR3 here is CSAAGTEHSNQPQHF. CDR3 in DNA: TGCAGTGCTGCAGGGACAGAGCATAGCAATCAGCCCCAGCATTTT.